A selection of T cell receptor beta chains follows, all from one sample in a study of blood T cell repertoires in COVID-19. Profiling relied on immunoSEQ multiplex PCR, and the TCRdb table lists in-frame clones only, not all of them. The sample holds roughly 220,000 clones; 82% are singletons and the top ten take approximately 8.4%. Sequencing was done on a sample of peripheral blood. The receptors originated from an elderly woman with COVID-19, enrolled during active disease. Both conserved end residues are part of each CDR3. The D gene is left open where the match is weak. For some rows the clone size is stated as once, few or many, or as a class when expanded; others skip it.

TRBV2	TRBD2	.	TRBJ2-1	TGTGCCAGCAGCGGAACTAGCGGGAGGAACTATGAGCAGTTCTTC	CASSGTSGRNYEQFF
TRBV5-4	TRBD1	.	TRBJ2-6	TGTGCCAGCAGCACTCGGACAGGGGGCGCTGGGGCCAACGTCCTGACTTTC	CASSTRTGGAGANVLTF
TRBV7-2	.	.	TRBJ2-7	TGTGCCAGCAGCCCCCAGGGGGGACTCGTCTACGAGCAGTACTTC	CASSPQGGLVYEQYF
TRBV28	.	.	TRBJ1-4	TGTGCCAGCAGTTTATCGGGGGTTCGTGAAAAACTGTTTTTT	CASSLSGVREKLFF
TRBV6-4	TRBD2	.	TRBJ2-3	TGTGCCAGCAGTTTGACTAGCGGGAGCACAGATACGCAGTATTTT	CASSLTSGSTDTQYF
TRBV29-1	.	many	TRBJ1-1	TGCAGCGGAAGGGTGCTGAGCCAGGGCGCTCCAGCTTTCTTT	CSGRVLSQGAPAFF
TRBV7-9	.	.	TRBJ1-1	TGTGCCAGCAGCTTACAGGGCCCTGAAGCTTTCTTT	CASSLQGPEAFF
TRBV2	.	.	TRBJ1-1	TGTGCCAGCAGTGAAAGAGGTAGGCAGGGGTCCTTCTTT	CASSERGRQGSFF
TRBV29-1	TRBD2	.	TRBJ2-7	TGCAGCGTCCTTTCGACTAGCGGGAGACCTTACGAGCAGTACTTC	CSVLSTSGRPYEQYF
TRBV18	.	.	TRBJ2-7	TGTGCCAGCTCCCTCAGCGGAGAAAGCGAGCAGTACTTC	CASSLSGESEQYF
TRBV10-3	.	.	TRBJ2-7	TGTGCCATCAAAGACTCCGCCGGAGCCTACGAGCAGTACTTC	CAIKDSAGAYEQYF
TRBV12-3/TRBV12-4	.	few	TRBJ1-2	TGTGCCACAAGGGGGTGGACCTATGGCTACACCTTC	CATRGWTYGYTF
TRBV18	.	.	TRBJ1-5	TGTGCCAGCTCATTCGGCGGGGGTGATCAGCCCCAGCATTTT	CASSFGGGDQPQHF